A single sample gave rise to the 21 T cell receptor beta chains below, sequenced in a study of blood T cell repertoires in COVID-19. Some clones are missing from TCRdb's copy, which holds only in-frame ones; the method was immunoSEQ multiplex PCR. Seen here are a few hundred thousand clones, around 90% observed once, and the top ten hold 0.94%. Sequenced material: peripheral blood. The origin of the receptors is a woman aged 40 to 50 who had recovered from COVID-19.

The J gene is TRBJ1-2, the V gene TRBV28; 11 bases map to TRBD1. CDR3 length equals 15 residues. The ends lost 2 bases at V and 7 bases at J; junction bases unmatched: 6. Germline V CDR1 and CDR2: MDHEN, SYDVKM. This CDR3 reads CASSLGGTGGIGYTF. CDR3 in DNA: TGTGCCAGCAGTTTAGGGGGGACAGGGGGAATTGGCTACACCTTC.

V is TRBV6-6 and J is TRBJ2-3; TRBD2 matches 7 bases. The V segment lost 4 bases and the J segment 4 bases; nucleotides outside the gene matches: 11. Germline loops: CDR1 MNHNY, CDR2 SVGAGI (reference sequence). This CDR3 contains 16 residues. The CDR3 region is CASSWTSPRAADTQYF. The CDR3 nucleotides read TGTGCCAGCAGTTGGACTAGTCCTAGAGCCGCAGATACGCAGTATTTT.

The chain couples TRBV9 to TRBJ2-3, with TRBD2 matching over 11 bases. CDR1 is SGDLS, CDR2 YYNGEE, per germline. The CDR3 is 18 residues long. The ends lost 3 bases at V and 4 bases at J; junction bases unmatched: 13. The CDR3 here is CASSAPLLAGVSADTQYF. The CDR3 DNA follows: TGTGCCAGCAGCGCCCCTCTACTAGCGGGAGTTTCGGCAGATACGCAGTATTTT.

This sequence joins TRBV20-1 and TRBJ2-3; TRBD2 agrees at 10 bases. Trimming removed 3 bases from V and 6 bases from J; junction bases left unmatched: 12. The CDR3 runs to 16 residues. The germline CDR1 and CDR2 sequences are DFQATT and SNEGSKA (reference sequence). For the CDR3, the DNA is TGCAGTGCTAGTACTGTAAGCGGGAGGGGGTCGGATACGCAGTATTTT. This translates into CSASTVSGRGSDTQYF.

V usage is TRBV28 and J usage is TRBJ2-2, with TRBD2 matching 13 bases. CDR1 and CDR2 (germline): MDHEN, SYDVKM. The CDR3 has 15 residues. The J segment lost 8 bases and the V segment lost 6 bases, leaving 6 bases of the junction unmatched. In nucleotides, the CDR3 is TGTGCCAGCAGCTGGACTAGCGGGAGATATGGGGAGCTGTTTTTT. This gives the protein CASSWTSGRYGELFF.

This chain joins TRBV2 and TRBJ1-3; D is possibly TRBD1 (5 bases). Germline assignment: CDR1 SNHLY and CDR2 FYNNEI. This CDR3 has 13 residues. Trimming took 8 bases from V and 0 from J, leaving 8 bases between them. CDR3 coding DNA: TGTGCCAGCGGGGACTCCTCTGGAAACACCATATATTTT. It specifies CASGDSSGNTIYF.

The CDR3 sequence is CASTTRLGGGPYNEQFF. The DNA of the CDR3 is TGCGCCAGCACCACACGTCTCGGGGGAGGGCCCTACAATGAGCAGTTCTTC. The J gene is TRBJ2-1, the V gene TRBV5-1, with 7 bases aligning to TRBD2. V shed 6 bases, J shed 2 bases, and the junction held 14 bases outside the gene matches. This CDR3 region has 17 residues. The germline gives CDR1 SGHRS, CDR2 YFSETQ.

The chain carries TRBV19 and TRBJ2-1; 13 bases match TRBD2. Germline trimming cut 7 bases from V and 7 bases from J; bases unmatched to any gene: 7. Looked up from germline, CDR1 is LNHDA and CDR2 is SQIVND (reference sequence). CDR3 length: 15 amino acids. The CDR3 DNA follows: TGTGCCAGTAAGTTGGGACTAGCGGGATGGAATGAGCAGTTCTTC. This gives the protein CASKLGLAGWNEQFF.

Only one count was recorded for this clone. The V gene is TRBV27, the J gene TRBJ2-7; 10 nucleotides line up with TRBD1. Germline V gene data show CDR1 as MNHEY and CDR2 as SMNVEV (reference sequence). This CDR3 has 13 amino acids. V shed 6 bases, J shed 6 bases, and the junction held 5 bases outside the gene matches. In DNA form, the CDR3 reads TGTGCCAGCAGCCCAGACAGGGGGCTCGAGCAGTACTTC. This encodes CASSPDRGLEQYF.

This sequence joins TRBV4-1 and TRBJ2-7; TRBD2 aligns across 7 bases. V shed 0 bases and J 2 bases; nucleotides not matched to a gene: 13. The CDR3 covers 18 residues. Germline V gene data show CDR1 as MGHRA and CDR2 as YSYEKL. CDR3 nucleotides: TGCGCCAGCAGCCAAGAACCTAGCGGCACAGCGGGGACCTACGAGCAGTACTTC. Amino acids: CASSQEPSGTAGTYEQYF.

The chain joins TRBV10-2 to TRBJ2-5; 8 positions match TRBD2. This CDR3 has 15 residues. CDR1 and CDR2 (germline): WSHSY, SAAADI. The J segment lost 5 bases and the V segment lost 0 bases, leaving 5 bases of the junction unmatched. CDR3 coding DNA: TGCGCCAGCAGTGAGTCGCGGGGACTAGTCGAGACCCAGTACTTC. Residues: CASSESRGLVETQYF.

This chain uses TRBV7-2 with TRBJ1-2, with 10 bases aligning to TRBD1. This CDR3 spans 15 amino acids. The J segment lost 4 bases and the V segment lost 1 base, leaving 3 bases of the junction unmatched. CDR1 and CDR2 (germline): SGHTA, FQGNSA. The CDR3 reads CASSLGQGAFYGYTF. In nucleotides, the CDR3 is TGTGCCAGCAGCTTAGGACAGGGGGCTTTCTATGGCTACACCTTC.

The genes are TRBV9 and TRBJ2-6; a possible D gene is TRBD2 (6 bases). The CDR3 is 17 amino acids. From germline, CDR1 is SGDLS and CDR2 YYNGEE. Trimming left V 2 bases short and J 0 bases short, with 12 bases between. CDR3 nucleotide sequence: TGTGCCAGCAGCGTGGGAGGAACTAACTCTGGGGCCAACGTCCTGACTTTC. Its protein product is CASSVGGTNSGANVLTF.

The CDR3 region is CSGGRGLSYNEQFF. The CDR3 region has the DNA TGCAGCGGCGGGCGGGGGTTATCCTACAATGAGCAGTTCTTC. The V call is TRBV29-1, the J call TRBJ2-1, with 7 positions matching TRBD2. Germline lookup yields CDR1 SQVTM and CDR2 ANQGSEA. J gave up 1 base and V 7 bases, and 7 bases lay outside the gene matches. This CDR3 comprises 14 residues.

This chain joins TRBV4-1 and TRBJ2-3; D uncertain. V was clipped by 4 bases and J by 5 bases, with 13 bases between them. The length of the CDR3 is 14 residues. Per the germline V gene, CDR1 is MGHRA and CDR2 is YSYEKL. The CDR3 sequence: CASSPTLFGDTQYF. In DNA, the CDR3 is TGCGCCAGCAGCCCCACCCTTTTCGGAGATACGCAGTATTTT.

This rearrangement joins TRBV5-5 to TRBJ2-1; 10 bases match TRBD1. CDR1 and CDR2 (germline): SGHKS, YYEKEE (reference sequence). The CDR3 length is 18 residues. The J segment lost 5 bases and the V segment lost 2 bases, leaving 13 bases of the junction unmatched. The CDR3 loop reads CASSFWGRDRGTHNEQFF. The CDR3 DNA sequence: TGTGCCAGCAGCTTTTGGGGCCGGGACAGGGGTACCCACAATGAGCAGTTCTTC.

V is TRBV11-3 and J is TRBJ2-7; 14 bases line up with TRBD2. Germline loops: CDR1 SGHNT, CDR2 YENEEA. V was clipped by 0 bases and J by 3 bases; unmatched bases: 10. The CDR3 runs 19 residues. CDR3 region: CASSLDLGLAGGRNYEQYF. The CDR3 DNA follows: TGTGCCAGCAGCTTAGATCTCGGACTAGCGGGAGGCCGGAACTACGAGCAGTACTTC.

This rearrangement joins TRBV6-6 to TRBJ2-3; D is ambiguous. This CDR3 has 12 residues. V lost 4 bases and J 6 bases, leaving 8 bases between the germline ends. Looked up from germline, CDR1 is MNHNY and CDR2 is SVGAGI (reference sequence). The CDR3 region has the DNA TGTGCCAGCAGTTCAGTCGGGGATACGCAGTATTTT. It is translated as CASSSVGDTQYF.

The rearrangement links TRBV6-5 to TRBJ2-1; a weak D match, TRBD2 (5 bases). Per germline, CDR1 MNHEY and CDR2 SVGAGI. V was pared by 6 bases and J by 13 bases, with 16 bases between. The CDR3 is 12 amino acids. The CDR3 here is CASSSGVAAQFF. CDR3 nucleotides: TGTGCCAGCAGCTCCGGGGTAGCAGCTCAGTTCTTC.

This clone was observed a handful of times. The DNA of the CDR3 is TGTGCCAGCAGTAAAAGACAGGAGCCCAATCAGCCCCAGCATTTT. The encoded protein is CASSKRQEPNQPQHF. J is TRBJ1-5 and V is TRBV7-2; possibly TRBD1 for D (6 bases). Germline CDR1 is SGHTA and CDR2 is FQGNSA. Trimming left V 6 bases short and J 3 bases short, with 15 bases between. The CDR3 sequence is 15 residues long.

CDR3 sequence: CASSYGGTSYEQYF. The CDR3 DNA follows: TGTGCCAGCAGTTATGGGGGGACCTCCTACGAGCAGTACTTC. The chain uses TRBV6-5 and TRBJ2-7, with a weak D call TRBD2 (6 bases). Germline V CDR1 and CDR2: MNHEY, SVGAGI. The V end lost 3 bases, the J end lost 0 bases, and 9 bases lay between the germline ends. The CDR3 consists of 14 residues.